One sample yielded the 5 T cell receptor beta chains listed below, sequenced in a study of shared clonotypes between healthy human individuals. Assay: immunoSEQ multiplex PCR; the TCRdb copy retains only in-frame clones and omits some. Counted here are some 2.3 million clones, approximately 93% occurring once; the ten biggest clones make up about 0.41%. The sequenced sample consisted of naive CD4+ T cells from PBMCs. Subset noted: CD45RA+ positively selected. Source of these receptors: a man between 18 and 35 years old in good health. Some clones in this sample may be carry-over from other donors' samples.

The CDR3 reads CASSVPGGAETQYF. DNA of the CDR3: TGTGCCAGCAGCGTACCAGGGGGCGCAGAGACCCAGTACTTC. This chain links TRBV9 with TRBJ2-5; 8 nucleotides match TRBD1. Germline CDR1 SGDLS, CDR2 YYNGEE. The CDR3 runs 14 residues. V trimming: 1 base; J trimming: 4 bases; junction bases outside the gene matches: 3.

This clone was seen only once. Different DNA sequences within this sample yield the same CDR3. V gene TRBV28 combines with J gene TRBJ1-5; D gene ambiguous. This CDR3 region has 10 residues. The germline V gene has CDR1 MDHEN and CDR2 SYDVKM. V lost 6 bases to trimming and J lost 7 bases, with 4 bases between them. The CDR3 here is CASSTQPQHF. The CDR3 DNA reads as TGTGCCAGCAGCACGCAGCCCCAGCATTTT. Based on the CDR3 plus reference TRBV28 and TRBJ1-5, the full variable domain is DVKVTQSSRYLVKRTGEKVFLECVQDMDHENMFWYRQDPGLGLRLIYFSYDVKMKEKGDIPEGYSVSREKKERFSLILESASTNQTSMYLCASSTQPQHFGDGTRLSIL.

The chain is built from TRBV7-2 and TRBJ2-7; D is possibly TRBD2 (5 bases). In germline, CDR1 is SGHTA, CDR2 FQGNSA. CDR3 length: 15 residues. Trimming removed 3 bases from V and 3 bases from J, with 15 bases in between. The CDR3: CASSLAGSDFYEQYF. The CDR3 DNA follows: TGTGCCAGCAGCTTGGCAGGCTCGGACTTCTACGAGCAGTACTTC. Supplemented by reference TRBV7-2 and TRBJ2-7, the full variable domain reads GAGVSQSPSNKVTEKGKDVELRCDPISGHTALYWYRQSLGQGLEFLIYFQGNSAPDKSGLPSDRFSAERTGGSVSTLTIQRTQQEDSAVYLCASSLAGSDFYEQYFGPGTRLTVT.

The chain carries TRBV9 and TRBJ2-7; 11 bases are a match to TRBD2. J was trimmed by 4 bases and V by 0 bases; bases with no gene match: 6. This CDR3 has 16 residues. Germline CDR1 is SGDLS and CDR2 is YYNGEE. The CDR3 sequence: CASSVAVAGGRYEQYF. CDR3 in DNA: TGTGCCAGCAGCGTAGCGGTAGCGGGAGGGCGTTACGAGCAGTACTTC.

The chain recombines TRBV18 with TRBJ1-4; no firm D call. The CDR3 extends over 14 amino acids. Germline CDR1 and CDR2: KGHSH and LQKENI. V was clipped by 3 bases and J by 5 bases, with 10 bases between them. CDR3 protein: CASSPWQPNEKLFF. In nucleotides, the CDR3 is TGTGCCAGCTCACCGTGGCAGCCGAATGAAAAACTGTTTTTT. Based on the CDR3 plus reference TRBV18 and TRBJ1-4, the full variable domain is NAGVMQNPRHLVRRRGQEARLRCSPMKGHSHVYWYRQLPEEGLKFMVYLQKENIIDESGMPKERFSAEFPKEGPSILRIQQVVRGDSAAYFCASSPWQPNEKLFFGSGTQLSVL.